The 5 T cell receptor beta chains in this list originate from one sample, sequenced in a study of PD-L1 blockade in urothelial cancer. Time point noted: peripheral blood 6 weeks after treatment start. Some clones are missing from TCRdb's copy, which holds only in-frame ones; the method was immunoSEQ multiplex PCR. Of about 91,000 clones in the sample, around four fifths are singletons; the top ten hold around 7.7%. The sequences come from PBMCs, collected around atezolizumab (anti-PD-L1) treatment. Receptors were obtained from a man between 65 and 79 years old with urothelial cancer.

V is TRBV19 and J is TRBJ1-3, with TRBD1 matching 7 bases. This CDR3 is built from 20 residues. V was clipped by 5 bases and J by 7 bases; unmatched bases: 26. CDR1 is LNHDA and CDR2 is SQIVND in the germline V gene (reference sequence). The CDR3 DNA sequence: TGTGCCAGTAGTTTTCAAGCTCCCGGGACAGAAAGTAATGCTCGGAACACCATATATTTT. Protein: CASSFQAPGTESNARNTIYF. Drawing the rest from reference TRBV19 and TRBJ1-3, the complete variable domain is DGGITQSPKYLFRKEGQNVTLSCEQNLNHDAMYWYRQDPGQGLRLIYYSQIVNDFQKGDIAEGYSVSREKKESFPLTVTSAQKNPTAFYLCASSFQAPGTESNARNTIYFGEGSWLTVV.

This chain connects TRBV6-1 to TRBJ2-6, with 7 bases lining up with TRBD1. CDR1 is MNHNS and CDR2 is SASEGT in the germline V gene. The CDR3 is 17 amino acids. The V and J ends lost 4 bases and 0 bases, in that order; junction bases with no gene match: 6. This chain's CDR3 is CASSVGQHHSGANVLTF. The CDR3 nucleotides read TGTGCCAGCAGTGTGGGACAGCATCACTCTGGGGCCAACGTCCTGACTTTC.

The chain has TRBV7-2 and TRBJ2-5; D is perhaps TRBD1 (5 bases). The V end lost 1 base, the J end lost 0 bases, and 9 bases lay between the germline ends. Germline lookup yields CDR1 SGHTA and CDR2 FQGNSA. The length of the CDR3 is 15 residues. CDR3 region: CASSLDTGYQETQYF. The CDR3, as DNA: TGTGCCAGCAGCTTAGACACAGGTTACCAAGAGACCCAGTACTTC.

The rearrangement uses TRBV18 and TRBJ1-4; D gene unclear. This CDR3 spans 15 amino acids. Germline V gives CDR1 KGHSH, CDR2 LQKENI. Trimming took off 0 bases at V and 7 bases at J, with 12 bases between the two ends. The CDR3 bases are TGTGCCAGCTCACCACCGACCCCTCGGGGTGAAAAACTGTTTTTT. It yields the protein CASSPPTPRGEKLFF.

The V and J genes are TRBV5-6 and TRBJ2-5; D perhaps matches TRBD1 (5 bases). The CDR3 has 14 residues. Per germline, CDR1 SGHDT and CDR2 YYEEEE. Trimming left V 0 bases short and J 3 bases short, with 9 bases between. The CDR3 DNA follows: TGTGCCAGCAGCTTGGGGACACCTGAAGAGACCCAGTACTTC. Its protein product is CASSLGTPEETQYF.